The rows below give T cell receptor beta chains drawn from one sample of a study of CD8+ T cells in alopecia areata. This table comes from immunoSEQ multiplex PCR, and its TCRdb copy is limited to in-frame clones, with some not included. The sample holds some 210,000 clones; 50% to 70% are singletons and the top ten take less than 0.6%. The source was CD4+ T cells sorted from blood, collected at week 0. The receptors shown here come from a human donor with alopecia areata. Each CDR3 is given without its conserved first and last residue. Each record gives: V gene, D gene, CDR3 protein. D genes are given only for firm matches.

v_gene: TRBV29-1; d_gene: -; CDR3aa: SVEADKGFKQY
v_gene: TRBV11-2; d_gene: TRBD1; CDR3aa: ASRPPGGAYEKLF
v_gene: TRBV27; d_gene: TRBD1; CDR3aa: ASRPGQANTEAF
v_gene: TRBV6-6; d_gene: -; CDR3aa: ASRGGTGGGPQH
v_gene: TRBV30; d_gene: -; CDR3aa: AWSPGRGRGSEQY
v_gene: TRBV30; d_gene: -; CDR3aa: AWTKDPRYEQF
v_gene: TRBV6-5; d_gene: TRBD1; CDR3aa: ASSYSGGQMNTEAF
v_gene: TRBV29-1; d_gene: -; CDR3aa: SVADRIATNEKLF
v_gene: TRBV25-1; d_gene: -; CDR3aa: ASSVTSNEKLF
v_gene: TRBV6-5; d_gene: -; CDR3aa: ASSYAQGRMNTEAF
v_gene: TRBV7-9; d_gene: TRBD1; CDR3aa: ASSLGQGRLGPYEQY
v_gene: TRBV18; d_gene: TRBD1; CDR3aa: ASSSNRDSHEQY
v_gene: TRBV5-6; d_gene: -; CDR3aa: ASSFWGSTSRPNEQF